Listed below are T cell receptor beta chains from one sample, sequenced in a study of glioma-infiltrating T cells. TCRdb reprocessed the multiplex PCR reads via MiXCR and lists one record per CDR3 protein. The sample shows some 110,000 distinct CDR3 sequences, 20% to 25% of them seen only once. The specimen was glioma tissue, nonneoplastic brain tissue, or PBMCs (not recorded which). The receptors were sampled from a human donor with low-grade glioma or glioblastoma, undergoing nonglioma brain surgery, or in good health (not recorded which). CDR3s include the opening cysteine and the closing phenylalanine or tryptophan. D genes are given only for firm matches. Expanded clones are given a class, and other clones once, few, many or no size at all.

v_gene	abundance	len	d_gene	j_gene	CDR3nt	CDR3aa
TRBV2	many	12	.	TRBJ2-7	TGTGCCAGCAACTCTTTGGCCTACGAGCAGTACTTC	CASNSLAYEQYF
TRBV7-2	.	17	TRBD2	TRBJ2-1	TGTGCCAGCAGCTTCCCACTAGCGGGAGGATCATACAATGAGAAGTTCTTC	CASSFPLAGGSYNEKFF
TRBV6-2/TRBV6-3	.	15	.	TRBJ2-3	TGTGCCAGCAGGGCTAGGGGAGGAGGAAGAGGTACGCAGTATTTT	CASRARGGGRGTQYF
TRBV20-1	.	13	TRBD2	TRBJ2-7	TGCAGTGCTAGACTAGCGGGAGTCTACGAGCGGCACTTC	CSARLAGVYERHF
TRBV29-1	.	11	.	TRBJ2-1	TGCAGCGTTGAAACCTACAATGAGCAGTTCTTC	CSVETYNEQFF
TRBV6-1	many	17	TRBD1	TRBJ2-5	TGTGCCAGCAGCCCCGTTGTGGACAGGGGCGCGCAAGAGACCCAGTACTTC	CASSPVVDRGAQETQYF
TRBV6-1	many	17	.	TRBJ2-4	TGTGCCAGCAGCCCCGCGGGGAGCGCCCTAGCCAAAAACATTCAGTACTTC	CASSPAGSALAKNIQYF
TRBV30	once	15	.	TRBJ2-3	TGTGCCTGGAGTGTAGGGAGCGGTCCCAGGAATACGCGGTATTTT	CAWSVGSGPRNTRYF
TRBV5-1	many	14	TRBD1	TRBJ1-5	TGCGCCAGCAGCCCACAGGGGAGCAATCAGCCCCAGCATTTT	CASSPQGSNQPQHF
TRBV5-1	few	16	.	TRBJ2-1	TGCGCCAGCAGCTTGGACTACAGAGTTGGGATGGATGAGCAGTTCTTC	CASSLDYRVGMDEQFF
TRBV20-1	many	13	.	TRBJ2-5	TGCAGTGCTAGAGACTTGTTTCAAGAGACCCAGTACTTC	CSARDLFQETQYF
TRBV27	many	16	TRBD1	TRBJ2-5	TGTGCCAGCAGTATTCCGGGACAGGCCTACCAAGAGACCCAGTACTTC	CASSIPGQAYQETQYF
TRBV30	few	15	.	TRBJ1-5	TGTGCCTGGAGTCGGGGGGCGGATAGCAATCAGCCCCAGCATTTT	CAWSRGADSNQPQHF
TRBV25-1	many	15	.	TRBJ2-1	TGTGCCAGCAGTCTGGACAGCGGGACGGACGGTGAGCAGTTCTTC	CASSLDSGTDGEQFF
TRBV7-9	.	13	.	TRBJ2-5	TGTGCCAGCAGCTTAGTGGTGGAGGAGACCCAGTACTTC	CASSLVVEETQYF
TRBV19	many	13	TRBD2	TRBJ2-5	TGTGCCAGTAGCGGGAGGGACCAAGAGACCCAGTACTTC	CASSGRDQETQYF
TRBV20-1	.	17	TRBD1	TRBJ1-1	TGCAGTGCTAGAGATGAGGGACAGGAGATGGTGAACACTGAAGCTTCCTTT	CSARDEGQEMVNTEASF